This paragraph covers one TCR beta chain sequence. This specimen belongs to a study of blood T cell repertoires in COVID-19. Study-wide background: In each case, the material was cDNA or gDNA derived from T cells, B-cell-depleted T cells, or PBMCs.

Germline V gives CDR1 LNHDA, CDR2 SQIVND (reference sequence). The CDR3 runs to 16 residues. V lost 4 bases to trimming and J lost 7 bases; unmatched junction nucleotides: 6. The repertoire was sequenced with immunoSEQ multiplex PCR; TCRdb's copy has only in-frame clones and lacks some. The sample includes hundreds of thousands of clones, about 87% of them seen just once. V usage is TRBV19 and J usage is TRBJ2-2; 13 bases line up with TRBD2. The clonotype comes from a woman between 50 and 59 years old with COVID-19, enrolled during active disease. Sequencing used peripheral blood. The CDR3 reads CASSKQTSGGHGELFF. For the CDR3, the DNA is TGTGCCAGTAGTAAACAGACTAGCGGGGGGCACGGGGAGCTGTTTTTT.